The clone carrying this TCR beta chain was recorded at least ten times. Cases classed as stable hyperthyroidism had no ophthalmopathy within 18 months of follow-up. The study recruited hyperthyroidism patients aged 18 to 65 who were newly diagnosed, under 2 months' duration. Using RNA transcripts, the TCR beta CDR3 regions were amplified. The authors performed first-round RT-PCR with HTBI primers and then a second-round multiplex PCR. TCRdb ran MiXCR on the multiplex PCR reads and lists one entry per CDR3 protein. The sample contains under 800,000 distinct CDR3 sequences, around a fifth of which appear only once. The record originates from a study of Graves' ophthalmopathy and Graves' hyperthyroidism. This CDR3 spans 13 amino acids. V was clipped by 5 bases and J by 4 bases, with 9 bases between them. The germline gives CDR1 SGHTA, CDR2 FQGNSA.

The sequenced material came from peripheral blood. The TCR comes from a woman under 30 with stable Graves' hyperthyroidism. Some clones in this sample may be carry-over from other donors' samples. The genes are TRBV7-2 and TRBJ1-5; D ambiguous. The CDR3 here is CASSPDGNQPQHF. In DNA, the CDR3 is TGTGCCAGCAGCCCAGACGGAAATCAGCCCCAGCATTTT.